These 11 T cell receptor beta chains were sequenced from one sample in a study of cytomegalovirus exposure and HLA in healthy donors. PCR involved 60 Vbeta and 13 Jbeta primers. TCRdb's copy holds only in-frame clones and misses some; the assay was immunoSEQ multiplex PCR. The data hold over 150,000 clones, with 80% observed a single time. The sequenced sample consisted of PBMCs. These receptors were collected from a man aged 30 to 45 in good health and CMV-seronegative.

The chain links TRBV30 to TRBJ2-7; 7 positions agree with TRBD2. This CDR3 has 15 residues. Per the germline V gene, CDR1 is GTSNPN and CDR2 is SVGIG (reference sequence). J lost 0 bases, V lost 5 bases, and 10 bases had no gene match. In nucleotides, the CDR3 is TGTGCCTGGCTGGGGGGGGACCATAGCTCCTACGAGCAGTACTTC. Translation gives CAWLGGDHSSYEQYF.

J is TRBJ1-2 and V is TRBV7-9; D unclear. The CDR3 runs to 12 residues. With 3 bases removed from V and 5 bases from J, the gap between germline ends came to 7 bases. Germline V gene data show CDR1 as SEHNR and CDR2 as FQNEAQ (reference sequence). The CDR3 DNA reads TGTGCCAGCAGCTTGGCGGGTTATGGCTACACCTTC. It codes for CASSLAGYGYTF.

The chain has TRBV18 and TRBJ1-1; no clear D gene. CDR3 length: 13 amino acids. Germline lookup yields CDR1 KGHSH and CDR2 LQKENI. Trimming pared 1 base from V and 1 base from J, leaving 4 bases between. CDR3 bases: TGTGCCAGCTCACCACTCCAGAACACTGAAGCTTTCTTT. It translates to CASSPLQNTEAFF.

The genes are TRBV28 and TRBJ2-3; D may be TRBD2 (6 bases). Germline-derived CDR1 and CDR2 are MDHEN and SYDVKM. This CDR3 comprises 14 residues. V was trimmed by 7 bases and J by 6 bases, leaving 17 bases between them. The CDR3, as DNA: TGTGCCAGCATCGACGAGCGGGTTAGGGATACGCAGTATTTT. Its protein product is CASIDERVRDTQYF.

This clone was seen only a few times. The rearrangement joins TRBV19 to TRBJ1-5; D may be TRBD1 (6 bases). This CDR3 spans 13 amino acids. Germline loops: CDR1 LNHDA, CDR2 SQIVND (reference sequence). The V and J ends lost 10 bases and 4 bases respectively, with 14 bases between them. The CDR3 DNA is TGTGCCACCTCGTTGGACAGAAATCAGCCCCAGCATTTT. This gives the protein CATSLDRNQPQHF.

The CDR3 here is CASSLGQVGETQYF. CDR3 DNA sequence: TGTGCCAGCAGCTTGGGGCAGGTAGGGGAGACCCAGTACTTC. The chain couples TRBV7-9 to TRBJ2-5; D is possibly TRBD1 (5 bases). The CDR3 contains 14 residues. In germline, CDR1 is SEHNR, CDR2 FQNEAQ (reference sequence). Trimming left V 3 bases short and J 5 bases short, with 13 bases between.

This chain joins TRBV29-1 and TRBJ2-1; 12 nucleotides match TRBD2. CDR3 size: 15 residues. V gave up 1 base and J gave up 15 bases; unmatched junction bases: 13. In germline, CDR1 is SQVTM, CDR2 ANQGSEA. The CDR3 DNA sequence: TGCAGCGTTGAAGTGGGTCTGACTAGCGGGAGTGATCTGTTCTTC. Protein product: CSVEVGLTSGSDLFF.

The chain employs TRBV28 and TRBJ2-7; 9 bases are shared with TRBD1. The CDR3 contains 14 residues. V trimming: 5 bases; J trimming: 6 bases; junction bases outside the gene matches: 8. CDR1 and CDR2 (germline): MDHEN, SYDVKM. The CDR3 loop is CASSPQGQGGEQYF. The CDR3 DNA sequence: TGTGCCAGCAGTCCTCAGGGACAGGGTGGCGAGCAGTACTTC.

This sequence joins TRBV6-4 and TRBJ2-3; 9 bases agree with TRBD2. V was pared by 3 bases and J by 6 bases, with 4 bases of the junction left unmatched. CDR1 MRHNA and CDR2 SNTAGT come from the germline V gene. CDR3 size: 14 residues. The CDR3: CASSDSGSVDTQYF. The CDR3 region has the DNA TGTGCCAGCAGTGATAGCGGGAGCGTGGATACGCAGTATTTT.

The genes are TRBV5-1 and TRBJ2-1; 14 bases line up with TRBD2. The CDR3 runs to 17 residues. Germline values: CDR1 SGHRS, CDR2 YFSETQ. Losses at the gene ends were 4 bases for V and 3 bases for J; bases not matched to a gene: 6. CDR3 coding DNA: TGCGCCAGCAGCCGTGGGACTAGCGGGAGCGGCTACAATGAGCAGTTCTTC. Translation gives CASSRGTSGSGYNEQFF. The full variable domain, with the rest looked up from reference TRBV5-1 and TRBJ2-1, is KAGVTQTPRYLIKTRGQQVTLSCSPISGHRSVSWYQQTPGQGLQFLFEYFSETQRNKGNFPGRFSGRQFSNSRSEMNVSTLELGDSALYLCASSRGTSGSGYNEQFFGPGTRLTVL.

CDR3 sequence reads: CASSPLRGNAEAFF. The CDR3 DNA sequence: TGTGCCAGCTCACCCCTGCGAGGTAACGCTGAAGCTTTCTTT. The rearrangement links TRBV18 to TRBJ1-1; unclear D gene. This CDR3 has 14 amino acids. CDR1 is KGHSH and CDR2 is LQKENI in the germline V gene. Trimming removed 3 bases at V and 6 bases at J, with 14 bases between. Combining the CDR3 with reference TRBV18 and TRBJ1-1 gives the whole variable domain NAGVMQNPRHLVRRRGQEARLRCSPMKGHSHVYWYRQLPEEGLKFMVYLQKENIIDESGMPKERFSAEFPKEGPSILRIQQVVRGDSAAYFCASSPLRGNAEAFFGQGTRLTVV.